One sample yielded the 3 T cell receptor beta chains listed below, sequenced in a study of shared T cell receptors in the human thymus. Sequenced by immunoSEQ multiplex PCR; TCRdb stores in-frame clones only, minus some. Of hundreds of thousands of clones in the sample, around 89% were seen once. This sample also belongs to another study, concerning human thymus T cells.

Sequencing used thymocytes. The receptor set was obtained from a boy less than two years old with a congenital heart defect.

The CDR3 protein is CASSYDRADHGYTF. The CDR3, as DNA: TGTGCCAGCAGCTATGACAGGGCGGATCATGGCTACACCTTC. This chain connects TRBV5-5 to TRBJ1-2; 7 bases agree with TRBD1. From germline, CDR1 is SGHKS and CDR2 YYEKEE (reference sequence). This CDR3 has 14 residues. The V gene end was trimmed by 3 bases and the J gene end by 6 bases; junction bases not matched to a gene: 8.

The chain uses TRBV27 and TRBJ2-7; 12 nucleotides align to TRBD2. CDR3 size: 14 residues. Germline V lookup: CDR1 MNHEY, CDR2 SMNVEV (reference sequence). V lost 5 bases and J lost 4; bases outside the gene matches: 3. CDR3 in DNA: TGTGCCAGCAGTGGACTAGCGGGAAGGTACGAGCAGTACTTC. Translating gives CASSGLAGRYEQYF.

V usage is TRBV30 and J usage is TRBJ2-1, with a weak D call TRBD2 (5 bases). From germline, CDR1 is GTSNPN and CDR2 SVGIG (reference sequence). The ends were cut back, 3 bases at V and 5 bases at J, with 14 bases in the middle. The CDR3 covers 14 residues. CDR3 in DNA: TGTGCCTGGAGGTGTGCGGCGAGGGACAATGAGCAGTTCTTC. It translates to CAWRCAARDNEQFF.